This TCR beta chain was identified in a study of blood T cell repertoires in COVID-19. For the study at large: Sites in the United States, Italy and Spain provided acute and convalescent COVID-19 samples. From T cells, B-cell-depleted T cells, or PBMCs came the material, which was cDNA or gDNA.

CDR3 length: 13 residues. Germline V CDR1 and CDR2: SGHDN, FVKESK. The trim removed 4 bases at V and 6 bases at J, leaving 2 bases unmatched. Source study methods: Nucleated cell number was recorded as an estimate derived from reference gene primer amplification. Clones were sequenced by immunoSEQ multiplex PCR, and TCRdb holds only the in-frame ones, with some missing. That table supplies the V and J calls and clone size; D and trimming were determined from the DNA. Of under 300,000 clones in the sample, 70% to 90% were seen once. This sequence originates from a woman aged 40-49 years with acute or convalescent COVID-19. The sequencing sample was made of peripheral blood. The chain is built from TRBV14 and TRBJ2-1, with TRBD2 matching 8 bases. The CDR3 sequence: CASSPGGPNEQFF. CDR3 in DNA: TGTGCCAGCAGCCCGGGGGGGCCCAATGAGCAGTTCTTC.